This section outlines one TCR beta chain sequence together with its context. The length of the CDR3 is 14 residues. The germline CDR1 and CDR2 sequences are MNHNY and SVGAGI (reference sequence). With V trimmed by 4 bases and J by 2 bases, 2 bases remained unmatched. The source of the sample is a study of control samples from healthy donors and cancer patients. TCRdb's copy holds only in-frame clones and misses some; the assay was immunoSEQ multiplex PCR. The sample lists about 140,000 clones, around 90% occurring once. The specimen was blood. This rearrangement joins TRBV6-6 to TRBJ1-3; 7 bases fit TRBD1. The TCR sequence derives from a man aged 18 to 29 in good health. The CDR3 sequence: CASSSRGAGNTIYF. The CDR3 nucleotides are TGTGCCAGCAGTTCCAGGGGGGCTGGAAACACCATATATTTT.